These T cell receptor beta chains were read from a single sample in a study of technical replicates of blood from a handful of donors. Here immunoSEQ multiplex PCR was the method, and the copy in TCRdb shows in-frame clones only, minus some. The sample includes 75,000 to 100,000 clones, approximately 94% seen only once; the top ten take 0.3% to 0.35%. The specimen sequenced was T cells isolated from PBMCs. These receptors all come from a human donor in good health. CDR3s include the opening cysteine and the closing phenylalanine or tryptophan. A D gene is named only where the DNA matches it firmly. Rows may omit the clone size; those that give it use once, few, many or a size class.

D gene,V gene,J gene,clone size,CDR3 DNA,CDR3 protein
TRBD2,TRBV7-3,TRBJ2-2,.,TGTGCCAGCAGCTTAAGAGCGGGAGCTAACACCGGGGAGCTGTTTTTT,CASSLRAGANTGELFF
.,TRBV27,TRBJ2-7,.,TGTGCCAGCAGTTTGGGGCGGGGACCCTACGAGCAGTACTTC,CASSLGRGPYEQYF
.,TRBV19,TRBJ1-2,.,TGTGCCAGTAGGCAGGGTAACTATGGCTACACCTTC,CASRQGNYGYTF
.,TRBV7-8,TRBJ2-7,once,TGTGCCAGCAGCTTAGCAGGGGGCTACGAGCAGTACTTC,CASSLAGGYEQYF
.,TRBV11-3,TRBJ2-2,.,TGTGCCAGCAGCTTAGGCCGAGGTAGCACCGGGGAGCTGTTTTTT,CASSLGRGSTGELFF
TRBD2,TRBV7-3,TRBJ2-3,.,TGTGCCAGCAGCGCACTAGCGGGTGGGAGGACAGATACGCAGTATTTT,CASSALAGGRTDTQYF
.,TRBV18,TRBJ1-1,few,TGTGCCAGCTCACTATATCAGGGAAACACTGAAGCTTTCTTT,CASSLYQGNTEAFF
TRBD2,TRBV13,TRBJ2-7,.,TGTGCCAGCAGCTCGCGGGACTACTACGAGCAGTACTTC,CASSSRDYYEQYF
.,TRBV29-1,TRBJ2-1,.,TGCAGCGTTGATCCCGGTTTTCCTCCCAATGAGCAGTTCTTC,CSVDPGFPPNEQFF
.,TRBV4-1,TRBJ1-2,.,TGCGCCAGCAGCCAAGATGGCAGAATGTATGGCTACACCTTC,CASSQDGRMYGYTF
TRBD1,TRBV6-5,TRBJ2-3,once,TGTGCCAGCAGTTACAGGGGGCTATTCGGCACAGATACGCAGTATTTT,CASSYRGLFGTDTQYF
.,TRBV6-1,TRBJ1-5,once,TGTGCCAGCAGTGAGGGCACTGGTGGCAATCAGCCCCAGCATTTT,CASSEGTGGNQPQHF
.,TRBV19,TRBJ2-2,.,TGTGCCAGTCAACGAGGGAACACCGGGGAGCTGTTTTTT,CASQRGNTGELFF
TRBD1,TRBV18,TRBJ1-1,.,TGTGCCAGCTCACTACAGGGGTTGGCTGAAGCTTTCTTT,CASSLQGLAEAFF
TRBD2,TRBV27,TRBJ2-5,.,TGTGCCAGCAGTGGATCGTGGGGGGGGGAGGAGACCCAGTACTTC,CASSGSWGGEETQYF
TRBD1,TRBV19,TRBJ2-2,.,TGTGCCAGTAGTATAGGACAGGGTTCCGGGGAGCTGTTTTTT,CASSIGQGSGELFF
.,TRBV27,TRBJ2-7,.,TGTGCCAGCAGAGCGGACAGCAGGGAGCAGTACTTC,CASRADSREQYF
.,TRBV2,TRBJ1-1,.,TGTGCCAGCACGGGGATCGGGGGAGGGAACACTGAAGCTTTCTTT,CASTGIGGGNTEAFF
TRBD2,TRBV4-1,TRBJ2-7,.,TGCGCCAGCAGCCAAGGGGTGGGAGGGAGTTCCTACGAGCAGTACTTC,CASSQGVGGSSYEQYF
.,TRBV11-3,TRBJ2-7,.,TGTGCCAGCAGCTTACAGGGATACGAGCAGTACTTC,CASSLQGYEQYF
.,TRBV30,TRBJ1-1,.,TGTGCCTGGAGTGTACGAGGGAACACTGAAGCTTTCTTT,CAWSVRGNTEAFF
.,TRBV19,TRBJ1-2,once,TGTGCCAGTAGCGGCTGGCAGGCCGACTATGGCTACACCTTC,CASSGWQADYGYTF
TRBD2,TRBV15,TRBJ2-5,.,TGTGCCACCAGCAGAGGACTAGCGGACCAAGAGACCCAGTACTTC,CATSRGLADQETQYF
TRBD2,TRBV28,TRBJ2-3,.,TGTGCCAGCAGTTTAATGTCTAGCGGATACACAGATACGCAGTATTTT,CASSLMSSGYTDTQYF
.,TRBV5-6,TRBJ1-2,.,TGTGCCAGCAGCTTGGGACCGGGTCCTAACTATGGCTACACCTTC,CASSLGPGPNYGYTF
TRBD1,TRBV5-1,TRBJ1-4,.,TGCGCCAGCAACTTGGGGGTCGTGGACAGGGACGAAAAACTGTTTTTT,CASNLGVVDRDEKLFF
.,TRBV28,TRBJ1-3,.,TGTGCCAGCTACGTCGGCTCTGGAAACACCATATATTTT,CASYVGSGNTIYF
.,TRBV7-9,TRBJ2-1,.,TGTGCCAGCAGCCCTAGAATGAGCTCCTACAATGAGCAGTTCTTC,CASSPRMSSYNEQFF
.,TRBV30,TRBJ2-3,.,TGTGCCTGGGGACTTTCAGATACGCAGTATTTT,CAWGLSDTQYF
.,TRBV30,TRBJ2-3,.,TGTGCCTGGAGTCCGGGCAGGGGAGGCACAGATACGCAGTATTTT,CAWSPGRGGTDTQYF
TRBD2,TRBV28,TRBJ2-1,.,TGTGCCAGCAGCCGAGGCAAGCGGGAGGCCTACTACAATGAGCAGTTCTTC,CASSRGKREAYYNEQFF
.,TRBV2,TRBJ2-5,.,TGTGCCAGCACTAACCTGGTACTAGGTTCCGAGACCCAGTACTTC,CASTNLVLGSETQYF
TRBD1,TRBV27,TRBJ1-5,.,TGTGCCAGCAGTTTATATGGGACAGGGGGGTTGAATCAGCCCCAGCATTTT,CASSLYGTGGLNQPQHF
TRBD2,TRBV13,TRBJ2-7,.,TGTGCCAGCAGCCTGAGGGAGGGGAGGTCCTACGAGCAGTACTTC,CASSLREGRSYEQYF
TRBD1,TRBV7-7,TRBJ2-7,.,TGTGCCAGCAGCGCGTCCGGACAGGGTGCCTACGAGCAGTACTTC,CASSASGQGAYEQYF
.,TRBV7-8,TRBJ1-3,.,TGTGCCAGCAGCTTCGCGCTGCGCGCCGGCTCTGGAAACACCATATATTTT,CASSFALRAGSGNTIYF
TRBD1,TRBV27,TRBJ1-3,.,TGTGCCAGCAGTTTGACAGGGCCTGGAAACACCATATATTTT,CASSLTGPGNTIYF
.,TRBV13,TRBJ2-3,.,TGTGCCAGCAGCCCCACAACAGAGATGGGAGCAGATACGCAGTATTTT,CASSPTTEMGADTQYF
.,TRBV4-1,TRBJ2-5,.,TGCGCCAGCAGCCTAAAAAAAGGGGAAAAGACCCAGTACTTC,CASSLKKGEKTQYF
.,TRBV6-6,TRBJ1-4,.,TGTGCCAGCATTTACGGGAGCTCTAATGAAAAACTGTTTTTT,CASIYGSSNEKLFF
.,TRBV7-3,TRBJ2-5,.,TGTGCCAGCAGCTTAGGAACGGGAGAGACCCAGTACTTC,CASSLGTGETQYF
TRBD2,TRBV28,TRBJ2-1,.,TGTGCCAGCAGTTCCCGTGGACTAGTCAATGAGCAGTTCTTC,CASSSRGLVNEQFF
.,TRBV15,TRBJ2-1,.,TGTGCCACCAGCAGAGATGGACAGGACGGGAGGGCCTACAATGAGCAGTTCTTC,CATSRDGQDGRAYNEQFF
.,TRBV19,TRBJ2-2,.,TGTGCCAGTAGTCAGCGGAGACAAAACACCGGGGAGCTGTTTTTT,CASSQRRQNTGELFF
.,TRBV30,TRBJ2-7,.,TGTGCCTGGAGCCAGGGGTCCTACTACGAGCAGTACTTC,CAWSQGSYYEQYF
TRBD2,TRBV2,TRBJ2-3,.,TGTGCCAGCAGGGCTAGCGGACCCACAGATACGCAGTATTTT,CASRASGPTDTQYF
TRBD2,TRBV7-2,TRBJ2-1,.,TGTGCCAGCAGCACGGTATTGGAGCGGGAATTAGAAAATGAGCAGTTCTTC,CASSTVLERELENEQFF
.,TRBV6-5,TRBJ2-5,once,TGTGCCAGCAGTCCGAGGGTGGGCCAAGAGACCCAGTACTTC,CASSPRVGQETQYF
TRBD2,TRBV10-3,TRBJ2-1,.,TGTGCCATCAGCCCCAATAGCGGGATGAGGGACAATGAGCAGTTCTTC,CAISPNSGMRDNEQFF
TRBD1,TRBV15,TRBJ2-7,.,TGTGCCACCAGCACCTTTGAACCCCGGGACAGGGGGTCCTACGAGCAGTACTTC,CATSTFEPRDRGSYEQYF
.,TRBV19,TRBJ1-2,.,TGTGCCAGTAGTGATATTTCTGCGGCCAACTATGGCTACACCTTC,CASSDISAANYGYTF
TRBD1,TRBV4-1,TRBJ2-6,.,TGCGCCAGCAGCCCTTGGGACAGGGGCTCTGGGGCCAACGTCCTGACTTTC,CASSPWDRGSGANVLTF
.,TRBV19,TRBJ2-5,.,TGTGCCAGTAGTAGGGAGACCGGAGAGACCCAGTACTTC,CASSRETGETQYF